The clone carrying this TCR beta chain was observed once. Original handling: Quantification of nucleated cells was approximated via reference gene primer amplification. Using immunoSEQ multiplex PCR, the repertoire was profiled, and TCRdb retains in-frame clones only, with some absent. V, J and clone size are taken as reported in that table, and D and trimming were inferred from the DNA itself. The sample has 130,000 or so clones, 84% seen once. These data belong to a study of blood T cell repertoires in COVID-19. Study background: Spain, Italy and the United States supplied samples that represented acute and convalescent COVID-19.

The CDR3 runs to 17 residues. The germline CDR1 and CDR2 sequences are LGHDT and YNNKEL (reference sequence). The trim removed 1 base at V and 0 bases at J, leaving 6 bases unmatched. This TCR was recovered from a woman of 80 years or more with acute or convalescent COVID-19. Sequenced input: peripheral blood. The rearrangement links TRBV3-1 (or the pseudogene TRBV3-2) to TRBJ1-3; TRBD1 matches at 7 bases. CDR3 sequence: CASSQGYRGGSGNTIYF. The CDR3 DNA follows: TGTGCCAGCAGCCAAGGCTACAGGGGAGGCTCTGGAAACACCATATATTTT.